This note documents a single TCR beta chain sequence. This clone was seen only a few times. Its antigen specificity is not known. No much larger clone is present one base from it, and per-base qualities are unavailable. TCRbeta CDR3 regions were amplified from genomic DNA using the immunoSEQ Assay, a bias-controlled multiplex PCR. In the original analysis: The number of nucleated cells in each sample was estimated by amplification of reference gene primers within the assay. Sequence reads were collapsed and filtered to measure the absolute abundance of every unique TCRbeta CDR3 rearrangement. For each sample, productive Simpson clonality was calculated as the square root of Simpson's diversity index across productive rearrangements. Imported from immuneACCESS, the table was reduced by TCRdb to in-frame sequences with V and J called. These copies leave out some clones; in studies compared against another copy, an unresolved V gene accounts for under half, and the cause of the remainder is not known. V and J calls and clone size are copied from that table; D and trimming were computed from the DNA. Across this sample there are 140,000 to 150,000 clones, with 78% seen only once. The ten largest account for 1.9% of the sample.

The sample comes from a study of blood T cell repertoires in COVID-19 (dated by TCRdb to about 2020). For the wider study: Samples covering the acute and convalescent phases of COVID-19 were provided by collaborators in the United States, Italy and Spain. The material from the prospective study consisted of cDNA or gDNA derived from T cells, B-cell-depleted T cells, or PBMCs. The samples were drawn from the first 160 participants of the ongoing ImmuneRACE study and from 950 to 1,500 subjects provided by 6 global collaborators. Where available, HLA class I and class II types were taken from metadata supplied by the sample provider and were not determined by assay-based typing. A de-identified subject ID, COVID-19 status, age in years and sex were almost always included in the sample metadata. A freely available public database, intended as a resource for researchers studying the immune response to SARS-CoV-2, is where the repertoires were released. Subjects who had been exposed to COVID-19, were actively infected with it, or had recovered from it provided the deeply sampled blood TCRbeta repertoires that made up the dataset.

Collaborating institutions collected whole blood in K2EDTA tubes following their own protocols. For TCRbeta analysis, collaborators shipped samples as frozen whole blood, isolated PBMCs, or DNA extracted from either of those sample types. The full study reports these points: The quantity of clinical and demographic metadata differed by source and by participant and was supplied without curation.

The receptor was derived from a woman aged 55-69 years with acute or convalescent COVID-19. Sequenced input: peripheral blood.

The DNA sequence is as follows: TGTGCCAGCAGCCTACAGGGGGCTAATCGCAATCAGCCCCAGCATTTT. The encoded protein is CASSLQGANRNQPQHF. The chain links TRBV28 with TRBJ1-5, with 9 bases aligning to TRBD1. The cysteine opens and the phenylalanine closes a CDR3 of 16 amino acids. Kept here is only the CDR3 DNA, which spans 48 bases and is read in frame from base 1. According to the germline V gene, CDR1 reads MDHEN and CDR2 reads SYDVKM. Trimming accounts for 6 bases at V and 2 bases at J, while the number of junction bases matched to no gene is 8.